These 7 T cell receptor beta chains share one sample of origin, sequenced in a study of cytomegalovirus exposure and HLA in healthy donors. It was with 60 Vbeta and 13 Jbeta primers that the PCR ran. TCRdb's copy holds only in-frame clones and misses some; the assay was immunoSEQ multiplex PCR. The sample has about 94,000 clones, around four fifths seen once. Source material: PBMCs. These receptors all come from a man aged 35 to 55 in good health and CMV-seropositive.

This clone appeared a single time. The chain couples TRBV13 to TRBJ1-1; TRBD1 matches 11 bases. The CDR3 is 12 residues long. CDR1 is PRHDT, CDR2 FYEKMQ, per germline (reference sequence). The trim removed 3 bases at V and 10 bases at J, leaving 1 base unmatched. CDR3 residues: CASSLGQGVAFF. The CDR3 DNA reads as TGTGCCAGCAGCTTGGGACAGGGGGTAGCTTTCTTT.

The J gene is TRBJ2-3, the V gene TRBV13; weak D call: TRBD2 (6 bases). In germline, CDR1 is PRHDT, CDR2 FYEKMQ (reference sequence). V was cut by 2 bases and J by 4 bases, with 19 bases left in between. This CDR3 contains 17 residues. CDR3 DNA sequence: TGTGCCAGCAGCTTATCGGGAGAAGGGCGGAGCCCAGATACGCAGTATTTT. Translation gives CASSLSGEGRSPDTQYF. Using reference TRBV13 and TRBJ2-3 for the parts outside the CDR3, the full variable domain is AAGVIQSPRHLIKEKRETATLKCYPIPRHDTVYWYQQGPGQDPQFLISFYEKMQSDKGSIPDRFSAQQFSDYHSELNMSSLELGDSALYFCASSLSGEGRSPDTQYFGPGTRLTVL.

V and J are TRBV11-3 and TRBJ1-1, with 10 positions matching TRBD1. V shed 8 bases and J 5 bases; nucleotides not matched to a gene: 5. This CDR3 spans 13 amino acids. Germline CDR1 reads SGHNT; CDR2 reads YENEEA. CDR3 nucleotides: TGTGCCAGCGCCCGGGACAGGGGAACTGAAGCTTTCTTT. Its protein product is CASARDRGTEAFF.

The chain combines TRBV6-5 with TRBJ2-7, with D unclear. Trimming cost V 2 bases and J 2 bases, with 13 bases left between them. The CDR3 length is 15 residues. Germline V gene lookup returns CDR1 MNHEY and CDR2 SVGAGI. CDR3 sequence: CASSYLDSYPYEQYF. The DNA for the CDR3 is TGTGCCAGCAGTTACCTCGACTCTTACCCCTACGAGCAGTACTTC.

This clone was found once. V is TRBV2 and J is TRBJ1-5; D possibly corresponds to TRBD1 (5 bases). The V gene lost 4 bases and the J gene lost 6 bases, with 10 bases spanning the gap. This CDR3 has 13 amino acids. Germline CDR1 is SNHLY and CDR2 is FYNNEI. The CDR3 region is CASSARGRQPQHF. The CDR3 DNA is TGTGCCAGCAGTGCAAGGGGTCGTCAGCCCCAGCATTTT.

The rearrangement uses TRBV7-8 and TRBJ2-7; weak D call: TRBD2 (5 bases). CDR1 and CDR2 (germline): SGHVS, FQNEAQ. Trimming stripped 8 bases from V and 0 bases from J, with 17 bases between. The CDR3 length is 15 residues. CDR3 DNA sequence: TGTGCCAGCGGAGGCAGCCGCGACTACTCCTACGAGCAGTACTTC. The encoded protein is CASGGSRDYSYEQYF.

The chain joins TRBV19 to TRBJ1-2, with a weak D call TRBD1 (6 bases). CDR3 size: 16 residues. V gave up 7 bases and J gave up 4 bases, with 22 bases separating them. The germline V gene has CDR1 LNHDA and CDR2 SQIVND (reference sequence). CDR3 protein: CASTQTYRADVYGYTF. The CDR3 DNA follows: TGTGCCAGTACCCAAACCTACAGGGCTGATGTCTATGGCTACACCTTC.